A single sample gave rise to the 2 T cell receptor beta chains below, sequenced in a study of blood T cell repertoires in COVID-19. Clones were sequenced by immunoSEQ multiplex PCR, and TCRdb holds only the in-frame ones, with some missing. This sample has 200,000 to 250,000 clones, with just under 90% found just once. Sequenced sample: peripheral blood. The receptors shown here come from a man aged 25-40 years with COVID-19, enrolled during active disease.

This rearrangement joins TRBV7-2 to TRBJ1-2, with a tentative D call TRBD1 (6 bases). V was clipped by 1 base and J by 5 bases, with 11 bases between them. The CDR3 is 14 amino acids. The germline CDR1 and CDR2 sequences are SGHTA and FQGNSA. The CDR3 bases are TGTGCCAGCAGCTTAGTGGGGGCAGCTTATGGCTACACCTTC. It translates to CASSLVGAAYGYTF.

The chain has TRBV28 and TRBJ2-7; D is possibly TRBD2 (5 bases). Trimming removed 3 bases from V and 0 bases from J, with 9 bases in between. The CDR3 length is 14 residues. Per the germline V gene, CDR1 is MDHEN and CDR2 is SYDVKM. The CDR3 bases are TGTGCCAGCAGTTTGGGTGGGAGCTCCTACGAGCAGTACTTC. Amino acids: CASSLGGSSYEQYF.